This T cell receptor beta chain is drawn from a study of T cell responses to AZD1222 COVID-19 vaccine. Note on this clone: What it recognizes is unknown.

Study outcomes and limitations: Scientists sampled the repertoires only once the peak T cell response had passed. The reported proportion of spike-specific TCRs targeting unmutated variant regions was nearly half. CD4 TCRs linked to vaccination spanned spike, dominating at 160-218 and 743-854. Donor demographics were predominantly white British with a female majority; clonal diversity may be underestimated.

Some clones are missing from TCRdb's copy, which holds only in-frame ones; the method was immunoSEQ multiplex PCR. The data show about 120,000 clones, with 70% to 90% seen just once and roughly 3.8% held by the top ten. The CDR3 sequence is 14 residues long. Germline CDR1 and CDR2: MNHNY and SVGAGI (reference sequence). The germline V and J ends were trimmed by 0 bases and 5 bases, with 7 bases remaining between them. The sequence was obtained from an adult in good health. The rearrangement joins TRBV6-6 to TRBJ2-2; D remains unclear. Sequenced material: peripheral blood, taken on day 0 of MenACWY control vaccination. The CDR3 DNA is TGTGCCAGCAGTTACTCCGATTCAACCGGGGAGCTGTTTTTT. Translation: CASSYSDSTGELFF.